The 21 T cell receptor beta chains below were found in one sample sequenced in a study of tumor and adjacent non-tumor tissue in lung cancer (dated by TCRdb to the late 2010s). RNA was extracted from bulk unsorted tissue and checked for quality with a NanoDrop ND-1000 and an Agilent 2100. For the normal lung samples, distant non-tumor tissue was collected more than 3 cm away from the tumor edge. The method behind the library was multiplex PCR. Sequencer: Illumina HiSeq 2500. Following protocols modified from ARM-PCR, the researchers constructed TCRbeta libraries through three rounds of nested PCR with primers (Table S4). Using fastp trimming at Q25 and MiXCR clonotype assembly, TCRdb reanalyzed the public sequencing data and kept in-frame beta chains. Each record represents a unique CDR3 protein, reported with the most common genes and DNA among its rows. The table for this sample lists about 43,000 distinct CDR3 sequences; 60% of them were counted only once. Of the sample, 45% falls within the top ten clones.

Material for sequencing was distant non-tumor lung tissue. The receptors stem from a man between 45 and 60 years old with non-small cell lung cancer.

Points on this clonotype: A much larger clone differs from this one at a single base, so this may be a read error. The rearrangement uses TRBV5-6 and TRBJ2-1; D is unclear. Per the germline V gene, CDR1 is SGHDT and CDR2 is YYEEEE. The length of the CDR3 is 17 residues. DNA of the CDR3: TGTGCCAGGAGCTTGATCACTTCCTCGATACAATACAATGAGCAGTTCTTC. This translates into CARSLITSSIQYNEQFF.

This clonotype was detected a few times. Possible read error: a much larger clone is one base away. The V call is TRBV6-1, the J call TRBJ2-1; possibly TRBD1 or TRBD2 for D (5 bases each). Trimming left V 9 bases short and J 1 base short, with 13 bases between. CDR3 length equals 14 residues. The germline V gene encodes CDR1 MNHNS and CDR2 SASEGT. DNA of the CDR3: TGTGCCAGGGGGGTAAACTGGTCCTACAATGAGCAGTTCTTC. It is translated as CARGVNWSYNEQFF.

Concerning this clonotype: Sequence at one end of the junction differs from germline and may be a read error. This chain connects TRBV10-2 to TRBJ1-1; D gene unclear. Germline V gene sequence: CDR1 WSHSY, CDR2 SAAADI. The CDR3 runs 13 residues. The chain's CDR3 is CASSEGVRTKAFF. The DNA for the CDR3 is TGCGCCAGCAGTGAGGGGGTACGCACTAAAGCTTTCTTT.

Concerning this clonotype: A read error may produce the germline difference seen at one junction end. The rearrangement joins TRBV6-1 to TRBJ2-3, with D unresolved. The CDR3 runs to 15 residues. Per germline, CDR1 MNHNS and CDR2 SASEGT. CDR3: CTSSQLGIPTDTQYF. The DNA of the CDR3 is TGTACCAGCAGTCAACTGGGGATTCCCACAGATACGCAGTATTTT.

With respect to this clonotype: The junction departs from the called germline gene at one end, perhaps through a read error. This sequence joins TRBV12-3 or TRBV12-4 and TRBJ2-5; 8 positions match TRBD2. CDR3 length: 15 amino acids. The CDR3: CASSLVAGGGETQYF. The CDR3 coding sequence is TGTGCCAGCAGTTTAGTTGCGGGGGGAGGAGAGACTCAGTACTTC.

This clonotype appeared once. The chain joins TRBV28 to TRBJ2-3, with TRBD2 identical over 7 bases. Per germline, CDR1 MDHEN and CDR2 SYDVKM. Trimming cost V 7 bases and J 0 bases; bases outside gene matches: 13. CDR3 length: 17 amino acids. The CDR3 here is CASTPPPVGGSTDTQYF. The CDR3 region has the DNA TGTGCCAGCACTCCACCCCCGGTCGGGGGGAGCACAGATACGCAGTATTTT.

In its sample, this clonotype was seen a few times. This may be a read error: a much more frequent sequence differs by one nucleotide. The chain links TRBV5-6 to TRBJ2-1; no firm D call. There are 11 residues in the CDR3. Germline CDR1 reads SGHDT; CDR2 reads YYEEEE. Trimming shortened V by 6 bases and J by 8 bases, and 9 bases separated the two germline ends. Here the CDR3 reads CASNSIDEQFF. CDR3 sequence (DNA): TGTGCCAGCAACTCTATAGATGAGCAGTTCTTC.

As regards this clonotype: One junction end disagrees with the germline gene, perhaps due to a read error. The chain employs TRBV11-2 and TRBJ2-7; D call uncertain. Germline V CDR1 and CDR2: SGHAT, FQNNGV. The CDR3 totals 15 residues. CDR3 sequence (DNA): TGTGCCAGCAGCTCAGGAACATGCAGAACCTACGAGCAGAACTTC. Its protein product is CASSSGTCRTYEQNF.

Notes on this clonotype: Mismatch with germline at one junction end may stem from a read error. The rearrangement links TRBV5-4 to TRBJ2-3, with 9 bases matching TRBD2. CDR3 length: 14 amino acids. The germline gives CDR1 SGHNT, CDR2 YYREEE (reference sequence). The DNA for the CDR3 is TGTGCTAGCAACTTTAGCGGGAGTGCAGATGCGCAGTATTTT. This codes for CASNFSGSADAQYF.

The gene calls are TRBV5-1 and TRBJ2-3, with TRBD2 matching 11 bases. J lost 4 bases, V lost 6 bases, and 7 bases had no gene match. Germline V gene data show CDR1 as SGHRS and CDR2 as YFSETQ. This CDR3 is 15 amino acids long. The CDR3 here is CASTAPGLAADTQYF. In nucleotides, the CDR3 is TGCGCCAGCACCGCCCCGGGACTAGCGGCAGATACGCAGTATTTT.

To note about this clonotype: A single base separates this from a much larger clone, so it may be a read error. This chain connects TRBV6-1 to TRBJ2-3; D gene unclear. CDR1 and CDR2 (germline): MNHNS, SASEGT. The CDR3 length is 13 residues. Trimming took off 4 bases at V and 1 base at J, with 6 bases between the two ends. CDR3: CASSANGTDTQYF. The DNA of the CDR3 is TGTGCCAGCAGTGCCAATGGCACAGATACGCAGTATTTT.

CDR3 region: CSATSPTSGRGGEYGEQFF. In DNA, the CDR3 is TGCAGTGCTACTTCCCCGACTAGCGGGAGAGGGGGGGAATATGGTGAGCAGTTCTTC. The chain recombines TRBV20-1 with TRBJ2-1; 12 nucleotides align to TRBD2. Per the germline V gene, CDR1 is DFQATT and CDR2 is SNEGSKA (reference sequence). The CDR3 is 19 residues long. V lost 4 bases to trimming and J lost 9 bases; unmatched junction nucleotides: 22.

As to this clonotype: The junction does not match germline at one end; this may be a read error. The J gene is TRBJ2-7, the V gene TRBV6-1; the D gene is possibly TRBD2 (6 bases). Looked up from germline, CDR1 is MNHNS and CDR2 is SASEGT. The CDR3 consists of 13 residues. The CDR3 is CDSSVGFSREQHF. CDR3 nucleotides: TGTGACAGCAGTGTAGGATTCAGTCGGGAGCAGCACTTC.

Worth noting for this clonotype: A read error may explain this, as a much larger clone is one base away. CDR3 nucleotide sequence: TGTGCCAACAGTCCTCATTGGGGCAATGAGCAGTTCTTC. This encodes CANSPHWGNEQFF. V is TRBV12-3 or TRBV12-4 and J is TRBJ2-1; D gene unclear. The CDR3 has 13 amino acids.

As to this clonotype: Just one base apart from a much larger clone, this may be a read error. The CDR3 loop is CASSESPNTEAFF. The CDR3 nucleotides are TGCGCCAGCAGTGAGTCCCCGAACACTGAAGCTTTCTTT. The chain combines TRBV10-2 with TRBJ1-1; D not certain. The CDR3 contains 13 residues. The V end was cut by 0 bases, the J end by 1 base, with 3 bases between. Per the germline V gene, CDR1 is WSHSY and CDR2 is SAAADI.

The table lists this clonotype with many counts. V usage is TRBV12-3 or TRBV12-4 and J usage is TRBJ1-1; 8 positions agree with TRBD1. CDR3 size: 14 residues. The V gene end was trimmed by 4 bases and the J gene end by 11 bases; junction bases not matched to a gene: 12. The CDR3 region is CASSSTGAKGVAFF. DNA for the CDR3: TGTGCCAGCAGTTCGACAGGGGCCAAGGGGGTGGCTTTCTTT.

Concerning this clonotype itself: A junction boundary mismatches the germline segment, possibly from a read error. The rearrangement uses TRBV2 and TRBJ2-6; 8 positions agree with TRBD1. The CDR3 has 14 amino acids. CDR1 and CDR2 from the germline V gene are SNHLY and FYNNEI. CDR3 residues: CAIGQGSGANVLSF. The CDR3 region has the DNA TGTGCCATTGGACAGGGATCTGGGGCCAACGTCCTGTCTTTC.

The V and J genes are TRBV6-1 and TRBJ2-3; D not certain. Trimming stripped 7 bases from V and 4 bases from J, with 18 bases between. There are 15 residues in the CDR3. Germline V lookup: CDR1 MNHNS, CDR2 SASEGT. DNA of the CDR3: TGTGCCAGCAATATGGGCCCCCTTCCCCCAGATACGCAGTATTTT. Translating it yields CASNMGPLPPDTQYF.

This clonotype was detected only a few times. A much larger clone lies a single base off, so this may be a read error. The chain couples TRBV10-3 to TRBJ1-2, with D unclear. Trimming removed 4 bases from V and 10 bases from J, with 10 bases in between. The germline CDR1 and CDR2 sequences are ENHRY and SYGVKD. This CDR3 is built from 11 residues. The CDR3 reads CAISGIASYTF. The CDR3 coding sequence is TGTGCCATCAGTGGGATAGCTTCCTACACCTTC.

About this clonotype: An end of the junction does not agree with germline; a read error may underlie this. The chain couples TRBV6-5 to TRBJ1-5, with a weak D call TRBD1 (5 bases). The germline V gene encodes CDR1 MNHEY and CDR2 SVGAGI. The CDR3 has 15 residues. The CDR3 loop reads CAISYTRDCSQPQHF. As DNA, the CDR3 is TGTGCCATCAGTTACACGAGGGACTGTTCGCAGCCACAGCATTTT.

This clonotype was seen many times. The chain couples TRBV6-5 to TRBJ2-7; 8 bases are a match to TRBD2. The germline CDR1 and CDR2 sequences are MNHEY and SVGAGI. The CDR3 spans 15 residues. J was trimmed by 5 bases and V by 6 bases; bases with no gene match: 12. The CDR3 reads CASRRTHRGGHEQYF. CDR3 bases: TGTGCCAGCAGGCGGACTCACCGGGGGGGCCACGAGCAGTACTTC.